One sample yielded the 27 T cell receptor beta chains listed below, sequenced in a study of response to subunit inactivated influenza vaccine. In TCRdb, the RT-PCR reads were re-called with MiXCR into one record per CDR3 protein. The table shows 700,000 to 800,000 distinct CDR3 sequences, with 15% to 20% occurring only once. The sample consisted of PBMCs from blood, taken about 5 days after vaccination. The receptor set was obtained from a man over 45 who received an inactivated influenza vaccine.

At least ten counts were recorded for this clonotype. The rearrangement joins TRBV7-2 to TRBJ2-7; D call uncertain. The CDR3 is made up of 15 amino acids. Germline values: CDR1 SGHTA, CDR2 FQGNSA. V lost 0 bases to trimming and J lost 0 bases, with 9 bases between them. The CDR3 spells CASSLASGTSYEQYF. CDR3 bases: TGTGCCAGCAGCTTAGCGTCAGGAACCTCCTACGAGCAGTACTTC.

V is TRBV10-3 and J is TRBJ1-2; 11 bases fit TRBD1. The CDR3 covers 12 residues. Germline CDR1 is ENHRY and CDR2 is SYGVKD. V lost 9 bases and J lost 6; bases outside the gene matches: 3. CDR3 loop: CAIGQGADGYTF. The CDR3 DNA reads TGTGCCATTGGACAGGGGGCGGATGGCTACACCTTC.

This clonotype showed up just a few times. The gene calls are TRBV7-2 and TRBJ2-3; TRBD2 is a possible D gene (5 bases). The length of the CDR3 is 14 residues. Per the germline V gene, CDR1 is SGHTA and CDR2 is FQGNSA. With 4 bases removed from V and 4 bases from J, the gap between germline ends came to 12 bases. CDR3 amino acids: CASSSRLYPDTQYF. The CDR3 DNA follows: TGTGCCAGCAGCTCCCGACTATATCCAGATACGCAGTATTTT. Variable domain in full (rest from reference TRBV7-2 and TRBJ2-3): GAGVSQSPSNKVTEKGKDVELRCDPISGHTALYWYRQSLGQGLEFLIYFQGNSAPDKSGLPSDRFSAERTGGSVSTLTIQRTQQEDSAVYLCASSSRLYPDTQYFGPGTRLTVL.

The rearrangement uses TRBV28 and TRBJ2-5; D not resolved. Trimming stripped 7 bases from V and 2 bases from J, with 8 bases between. Germline values: CDR1 MDHEN, CDR2 SYDVKM. This CDR3 region has 12 residues. CDR3 sequence reads: CASTSIQETQYF. CDR3 coding DNA: TGTGCCAGCACCTCCATTCAAGAGACCCAGTACTTC.

This clonotype showed up just a few times. J is TRBJ2-2 and V is TRBV10-1; D is possibly TRBD2 (6 bases). V lost 8 bases to trimming and J lost 2 bases, with 9 bases between them. Looked up from germline, CDR1 is WNHNN and CDR2 is SYGVQD (reference sequence). The CDR3 has 13 residues. The CDR3 region is CASGGTNTGELFF. The CDR3 region has the DNA TGCGCCAGCGGGGGGACCAACACCGGGGAGCTGTTTTTT.

CDR3 protein: CASSLTQHNLNEKLFF. The CDR3 coding sequence is TGTGCCAGCAGCCTAACGCAGCACAACCTTAATGAAAAACTGTTTTTT. V gene TRBV4-2 combines with J gene TRBJ1-4, with D hard to call. The CDR3 loop spans 16 amino acids. Trimming left V 4 bases short and J 4 bases short, with 16 bases between. Germline-derived CDR1 and CDR2 are LGHNA and YNFKEQ.

The V call is TRBV29-1, the J call TRBJ2-7; 8 bases are shared with TRBD2. This CDR3 spans 15 amino acids. The junction had 8 bases not matched to a gene; V was cut back by 0 bases and J by 4 bases. The germline V gene encodes CDR1 SQVTM and CDR2 ANQGSEA. Here the CDR3 DNA reads TGCAGCGTTGAAGATCGGGAGCGGGGGAGTTACGAGCAGTACTTC. Translated, it gives CSVEDRERGSYEQYF.

The J gene is TRBJ1-6, the V gene TRBV12-3 or TRBV12-4; D gene uncertain. The CDR3 runs 14 residues. V was shortened by 6 bases and J by 9 bases, with 15 bases between the two germline ends. CDR3 loop: CASSETPRSSPLHF. CDR3 nucleotides: TGTGCCAGCAGCGAAACCCCCCGAAGTTCACCCCTCCACTTT.

This clonotype appeared a few times. J is TRBJ2-7 and V is TRBV15; 11 bases line up with TRBD1. This CDR3 contains 14 residues. Per germline, CDR1 LNHNV and CDR2 YYDKDF (reference sequence). V lost 3 bases and J lost 4; bases outside the gene matches: 2. The DNA of the CDR3 is TGTGCCACCAGCAGGGGACAGGGGGAATACGAGCAGTACTTC. Residues: CATSRGQGEYEQYF.

This clonotype was seen more than once but under ten times. This rearrangement joins TRBV24-1 to TRBJ2-3; TRBD2 is a possible D gene (6 bases). The V and J ends lost 4 bases and 4 bases respectively, with 17 bases between them. Germline assignment: CDR1 KGHDR and CDR2 SFDVKD. The CDR3 runs to 16 residues. The CDR3 protein is CATSDTRLVTPDTQYF. Here the CDR3 DNA reads TGTGCCACCAGTGACACCAGACTAGTTACCCCAGATACGCAGTATTTT.

The rearrangement joins TRBV21-1 to TRBJ2-2. TRBV21-1 is reported as a pseudogene. CDR3 length: 18 residues. This chain's CDR3 is CASSKNAAEKANTGELFF. The CDR3 region has the DNA TGTGCCAGCAGCAAAAACGCCGCGGAGAAAGCGAACACCGGGGAGCTGTTTTTT.

This clonotype has only a few counts. The chain is built from TRBV25-1 and TRBJ2-2; D remains unclear. Trimming left V 6 bases short and J 3 bases short, with 8 bases between. The CDR3 length is 13 residues. Germline V lookup: CDR1 MGHDK, CDR2 SYGVNS. Here the CDR3 reads CASRNLDTGELFF. CDR3 in DNA: TGTGCCAGCAGGAATCTCGACACCGGGGAGCTGTTTTTT. Based on the CDR3 plus reference TRBV25-1 and TRBJ2-2, the full variable domain is EADIYQTPRYLVIGTGKKITLECSQTMGHDKMYWYQQDPGMELHLIHYSYGVNSTEKGDLSSESTVSRIRTEHFPLTLESARPSHTSQYLCASRNLDTGELFFGEGSRLTVL.

The chain links TRBV6-2 or TRBV6-3 to TRBJ2-1, with 15 positions matching TRBD2. CDR1 is MNHEY, CDR2 SVGEGT, per germline. The ends lost 3 bases at V and 5 bases at J; junction bases unmatched: 8. This CDR3 has 18 amino acids. CDR3 coding DNA: TGTGCCAGCAGTTATAGCGGACTAGCGGGAGGGCCACACAATGAGCAGTTCTTC. This gives the protein CASSYSGLAGGPHNEQFF.

The chain employs TRBV6-5 and TRBJ1-2; D is uncertain. Trimming removed 9 bases from V and 4 bases from J, with 9 bases in between. The CDR3 is made up of 11 amino acids. Germline loops: CDR1 MNHEY, CDR2 SVGAGI. CDR3 coding DNA: TGTGCCAGTCAATCCGGCTATGGCTACACCTTC. It translates to CASQSGYGYTF.

This clonotype was detected only a few times. This sequence joins TRBV12-3 or TRBV12-4 and TRBJ1-2, with 7 bases fitting TRBD1. The CDR3 length is 14 residues. V lost 0 bases and J lost 7; bases outside the gene matches: 5. As DNA, the CDR3 is TGTGCCAGCAGTTTAGCGCGACAGGGAGTTGGCTACACCTTC. Translation: CASSLARQGVGYTF.

The chain uses TRBV14 and TRBJ1-1; D remains ambiguous. The CDR3 is made up of 15 amino acids. Germline CDR1 is SGHDN and CDR2 is FVKESK. Trimming took off 3 bases at V and 0 bases at J, with 11 bases between the two ends. CDR3 protein: CASSHSNFMNTEAFF. The DNA of the CDR3 is TGTGCCAGCAGCCATTCTAACTTCATGAACACTGAAGCTTTCTTT.

Only a few counts were recorded for this clonotype. CDR3 DNA: TGCAGTGCCAGACCCAGGGCCTACGAGCAGTACTTC. Translating gives CSARPRAYEQYF. J is TRBJ2-7 and V is TRBV20-1; weak D call: TRBD1 (5 bases). The CDR3 length is 12 residues. V gave up 6 bases and J gave up 2 bases, with 11 bases separating them. Germline lookup yields CDR1 DFQATT and CDR2 SNEGSKA (reference sequence).

The chain uses TRBV5-1 and TRBJ2-2; 8 bases line up with TRBD2. J lost 6 bases, V lost 1 base, and 8 bases had no gene match. Germline CDR1 is SGHRS and CDR2 is YFSETQ. The CDR3 has 16 residues. The CDR3 region has the DNA TGCGCCAGCAGCTTGTCGGCGGGGGGCCTATCCGGGGAGCTGTTTTTT. Protein product: CASSLSAGGLSGELFF.

The rearrangement uses TRBV20-1 and TRBJ2-3, with TRBD2 identical over 9 bases. This CDR3 contains 14 residues. The V segment lost 6 bases and the J segment 2 bases; nucleotides outside the gene matches: 6. Germline V lookup: CDR1 DFQATT, CDR2 SNEGSKA (reference sequence). The CDR3: CSAILAGTTDTQYF. The CDR3 DNA reads as TGCAGTGCCATACTAGCGGGCACCACAGATACGCAGTATTTT.

This clonotype was found many times. The chain uses TRBV7-2 and TRBJ2-1, with 13 bases identical to TRBD2. V dropped 5 bases and J dropped 7; count of bases not matched to a gene: 11. The CDR3 consists of 17 residues. The V gene's germline CDR1 is SGHTA and CDR2 FQGNSA. The CDR3 coding sequence is TGTGCCAGCAGCGTTCGGACTAGCGGGAGCAGTGAGAATGAGCAGTTCTTC. Translating gives CASSVRTSGSSENEQFF.

The chain combines TRBV9 with TRBJ2-3; TRBD2 agrees at 11 bases. V dropped 3 bases and J dropped 4; count of bases not matched to a gene: 4. The germline CDR1 and CDR2 sequences are SGDLS and YYNGEE. The CDR3 is 15 residues long. CDR3 in amino acids: CASSATSGVSDTQYF. The CDR3 coding sequence is TGTGCCAGCAGCGCGACTAGCGGGGTATCAGATACGCAGTATTTT.

This clonotype appeared many times. V usage is TRBV11-2 and J usage is TRBJ2-7, with D possibly TRBD2 on 6 matching bases. Germline lookup yields CDR1 SGHAT and CDR2 FQNNGV. V dropped 2 bases and J dropped 3 bases, with 23 bases sitting between them. The CDR3 is 18 amino acids. CDR3 DNA sequence: TGTGCCAGCAGCTTACCCCCTCTCCTAGCGCGTATTAACTACGAGCAGTACTTC. It codes for CASSLPPLLARINYEQYF.

This clonotype was counted only a few times. The J gene is TRBJ2-6, the V gene TRBV7-9; D gene ambiguous. Germline V gene lookup returns CDR1 SEHNR and CDR2 FQNEAQ (reference sequence). This CDR3 has 16 amino acids. V lost 3 bases to trimming and J lost 0 bases, with 9 bases between them. CDR3 sequence (DNA): TGTGCCAGCAGCTTTTTAAGAGGCTCTGGGGCCAACGTCCTGACTTTC. This encodes CASSFLRGSGANVLTF. Full variable domain (outside the CDR3, taken from reference TRBV7-9 and TRBJ2-6): DTGVSQNPRHKITKRGQNVTFRCDPISEHNRLYWYRQTLGQGPEFLTYFQNEAQLEKSRLLSDRFSAERPKGSFSTLEIQRTEQGDSAMYLCASSFLRGSGANVLTFGAGSRLTVL.

J is TRBJ2-1 and V is TRBV6-5; unclear D gene. V lost 0 bases, J lost 0 bases, and 15 bases lay in between. The germline CDR1 and CDR2 sequences are MNHEY and SVGAGI. The length of the CDR3 is 18 residues. Written as DNA, the CDR3 is TGTGCCAGCAGTTACTCGGTGGGTGTGGAGCTCTCCTACAATGAGCAGTTCTTC. It encodes CASSYSVGVELSYNEQFF.

This clonotype was detected ten times or more. The CDR3 sequence: CATSQPGQGFGGETQYF. The CDR3 DNA follows: TGTGCCACCAGCCAACCGGGACAGGGGTTTGGTGGAGAGACCCAGTACTTC. The V gene is TRBV24-1, the J gene TRBJ2-5, with 10 bases identical to TRBD1. The CDR3 contains 17 residues. CDR1 is KGHDR, CDR2 SFDVKD, per germline. Unmatched junction bases numbered 14, after V lost 7 bases and J lost 4 bases.

The V and J genes are TRBV3-1 and TRBJ2-1, with D unclear. Per germline, CDR1 LGHDT and CDR2 YNNKEL (reference sequence). V was trimmed by 0 bases and J by 7 bases, leaving 13 bases between them. The CDR3 consists of 15 residues. The CDR3 spells CASSQERVGVNEQFF. CDR3 bases: TGTGCCAGCAGCCAAGAAAGGGTGGGCGTAAATGAGCAGTTCTTC.

This clonotype was found a few times. The chain uses TRBV24-1 and TRBJ2-2, with D perhaps matching TRBD1 (6 bases). The V end lost 5 bases, the J end lost 0 bases, and 15 bases lay between the germline ends. Per germline, CDR1 KGHDR and CDR2 SFDVKD. This CDR3 region has 17 residues. The CDR3 DNA reads TGTGCCACCAGTGGGCTTCCCCAGGGGACGAACACCGGGGAGCTGTTTTTT. Amino acid sequence: CATSGLPQGTNTGELFF.